This T cell receptor (beta chain) stems from a study of T cells after yellow fever vaccination. The study, taken as a whole, reports: Any FACS-sorted repertoire could hold abundant clonotypes that contaminate it from the bulk population. A faster peak, day 5 versus 15, was reached by the weaker secondary response. Once the booster was given, most primary-vaccination clones reappeared, at 95% to 97% for CD4 and approximately 88% for CD8.

V was trimmed by 6 bases and J by 3 bases, leaving 9 bases between them. The CDR3 runs to 13 residues. Template switching with 5'RACE generated the TCR cDNA and added a universal primer site and UMIs. In TCRdb, the 5' RACE reads were re-called with MiXCR into one record per CDR3 protein. There are 320,000 or so distinct CDR3 sequences in the sample; less than 9.5% occur only once, and approximately 15% lies in the top ten. Comments on this clonotype: Its antigen is unidentified.

The chain has TRBV12-3 or TRBV12-4 and TRBJ1-3; D is uncertain. The clonotype comes from a man in his late teens or twenties who received the YFV17D yellow fever vaccine. The sequences come from PBMCs, collected roughly 47 days after the first yellow fever vaccination. In DNA, the CDR3 is TGTGCCAGCAGCTCAGACCTTGGAAACACCATATATTTT. Protein sequence: CASSSDLGNTIYF.